Presented here are 2 T cell receptor beta chains from one specimen sequenced in a study of OX40 agonist ivuxolimab in advanced cancers. Receptors were amplified or captured by the immunoSEQ multiplex PCR assay. Imported from immuneACCESS, the table was reduced by TCRdb to in-frame sequences with V and J called. These copies leave out some clones; in studies compared against another copy, an unresolved V gene accounts for under half, and the cause of the remainder is not known. Within this sample are almost 35,000 clones, with roughly 79% of them counted one time only. The top ten clonotypes cover approximately 1.3% of the sample. The sequencing here drew on CD4+ or CD8+ T cells sorted from blood, taken in a trial of the OX40 agonist ivuxolimab. The receptor source for this set is an adult with an advanced solid tumor such as melanoma, head and neck, liver or kidney cancer.

The CDR3 sequence: CASSRPTGATNEKLFF. Written as DNA, the CDR3 is TGTGCCAGCAGTCGCCCTACTGGGGCAACTAATGAAAAACTGTTTTTT. This chain connects TRBV28 to TRBJ1-4, with D unresolved. The CDR3 totals 16 residues. Germline values: CDR1 MDHEN, CDR2 SYDVKM. V was pared by 5 bases and J by 0 bases, with 13 bases between.

V gene TRBV19 combines with J gene TRBJ2-5; 12 bases align to TRBD2. V lost 2 bases, J lost 5 bases, and 3 bases stayed unmatched. The CDR3 runs 15 residues. CDR1 is LNHDA, CDR2 SQIVND, per germline (reference sequence). CDR3 in DNA: TGTGCCAGTAGTATACAGACTAGCGGGGGCGAGACCCAGTACTTC. It is translated as CASSIQTSGGETQYF.